The 29 T cell receptor beta chains below come from one sample, sequenced in a study of identical twins. TCRdb redid the calling of the 5' RACE reads with MiXCR, one entry per CDR3 protein. The sample holds a few hundred thousand distinct CDR3 sequences, 6.5% to 9.5% seen once. These records were also assigned to another study, of yellow fever vaccine responses in identical twins.

Sequencing was performed on CD8+ T cells sorted from blood. The origin of the receptors is a woman younger than 35 in good health.

Ten or more counts support this clonotype. This chain connects TRBV27 to TRBJ2-5; 9 nucleotides agree with TRBD2. There are 15 residues in the CDR3. Germline V lookup: CDR1 MNHEY, CDR2 SMNVEV (reference sequence). V was clipped by 5 bases and J by 4 bases; unmatched bases: 8. The DNA of the CDR3 is TGTGCCAGCAGTCTTATAGCGGGAGTCCGAGAGACCCAGTACTTC. It codes for CASSLIAGVRETQYF.

The chain employs TRBV4-1 and TRBJ1-1; D ambiguous. V was clipped by 1 base and J by 5 bases, with 11 bases between them. Germline assignment: CDR1 MGHRA and CDR2 YSYEKL. This CDR3 is 14 amino acids long. CDR3 in DNA: TGCGCCAGCAGCCAAGTTAAGGGTTGGACTGAAGCTTTCTTT. This translates into CASSQVKGWTEAFF.

The chain couples TRBV7-8 to TRBJ2-7; D is perhaps TRBD1 (6 bases). CDR1 SGHVS and CDR2 FQNEAQ come from the germline V gene. The V end was cut by 1 base, the J end by 7 bases, with 11 bases between. This CDR3 has 13 amino acids. The CDR3 protein is CASSLGQVGEQYF. The CDR3 nucleotides read TGTGCCAGCAGCTTAGGACAGGTGGGGGAGCAGTACTTC.

This clonotype showed up many times. This chain joins TRBV6-4 and TRBJ2-3; D is unresolved. V gave up 2 bases and J gave up 0 bases, with 9 bases separating them. There are 15 residues in the CDR3. CDR1 is MRHNA, CDR2 SNTAGT, per germline. The CDR3 is CASSDRVGSTDTQYF. The CDR3 nucleotides are TGTGCCAGCAGTGACAGGGTCGGGAGCACAGATACGCAGTATTTT.

This CDR3 reads CASSEDSGGRQPQHF. The CDR3 nucleotides read TGCGCCAGCAGTGAGGATTCGGGGGGGAGACAGCCCCAGCATTTT. The chain couples TRBV10-2 to TRBJ1-5, with D possibly matching TRBD1 (5 bases). The germline gives CDR1 WSHSY, CDR2 SAAADI. CDR3 length: 15 amino acids. The V gene lost 2 bases and the J gene lost 7 bases, with 15 bases spanning the gap.

This chain uses TRBV7-3 with TRBJ2-2, with D unclear. The CDR3 spans 14 residues. Trimming shortened V by 5 bases and J by 0 bases, and 7 bases separated the two germline ends. In germline, CDR1 is SGHTA, CDR2 FQGTGA. CDR3 in DNA: TGTGCCAGCAGCAGTGACACGAACACCGGGGAGCTGTTTTTT. Its translation is CASSSDTNTGELFF.

There are a few counts of this clonotype. This sequence joins TRBV19 and TRBJ2-5, with 8 positions matching TRBD1. The CDR3 has 13 amino acids. After removal of 8 bases from V and 3 bases from J, the junction contained 5 bases not matched to a gene. Per germline, CDR1 LNHDA and CDR2 SQIVND (reference sequence). The CDR3, as DNA: TGTGCCAGTCGGACAGGGCCCGAAGAGACCCAGTACTTC. This gives the protein CASRTGPEETQYF.

Only a few counts were recorded for this clonotype. V and J are TRBV29-1 and TRBJ2-7; D is perhaps TRBD2 (6 bases). The length of the CDR3 is 11 residues. The ends were cut back, 3 bases at V and 6 bases at J, with 9 bases in the middle. Per germline, CDR1 SQVTM and CDR2 ANQGSEA. CDR3 coding DNA: TGCAGCGTTGATGGGGGGTTCGAGCAGTACTTC. It specifies CSVDGGFEQYF.

This clonotype was counted between two and nine times. The CDR3 protein is CAWGQGVTDTQYF. The CDR3 DNA sequence: TGTGCCTGGGGACAGGGGGTCACAGATACGCAGTATTTT. The chain employs TRBV30 and TRBJ2-3; TRBD1 matches 10 bases. The CDR3 runs 13 residues. Trimming took 5 bases from V and 2 from J; bases not matched to a gene: 1. From germline, CDR1 is GTSNPN and CDR2 SVGIG (reference sequence).

The chain employs TRBV3-1 and TRBJ2-7, with no clear D. CDR1 is LGHDT, CDR2 YNNKEL, per germline (reference sequence). V lost 2 bases and J lost 5, with 4 bases in between. The CDR3 is 11 residues long. The CDR3 region has the DNA TGTGCCAGCAGCCAATGGGACGAGCAGTACTTC. Translating gives CASSQWDEQYF.

This clonotype was counted a few times. This chain uses TRBV27 with TRBJ2-5; D unclear. Trimming stripped 3 bases from V and 5 bases from J, with 10 bases between. The germline V gene encodes CDR1 MNHEY and CDR2 SMNVEV (reference sequence). This CDR3 is built from 13 residues. The CDR3 DNA is TGTGCCAGCAGTTTCGGCGTAGAGGAGACCCAGTACTTC. Translated: CASSFGVEETQYF.

The V call is TRBV27, the J call TRBJ2-3; 15 bases align to TRBD2. The CDR3 is made up of 17 amino acids. Trimming took 5 bases from V and 4 from J; bases not matched to a gene: 7. The germline V gene has CDR1 MNHEY and CDR2 SMNVEV (reference sequence). DNA of the CDR3: TGTGCCAGCAGTCCAGGGACTAGCGGGGGGTGGGCAGATACGCAGTATTTT. Amino acid sequence: CASSPGTSGGWADTQYF.

The V gene is TRBV5-5, the J gene TRBJ2-7; 8 nucleotides line up with TRBD1. Germline V gene data show CDR1 as SGHKS and CDR2 as YYEKEE (reference sequence). The CDR3 runs to 11 residues. V gave up 4 bases and J gave up 11 bases; unmatched junction bases: 5. The CDR3 DNA reads TGTGCCAGCAGCCAGGACAGGGTCAAGTACTTC. Amino acids: CASSQDRVKYF.

This clonotype was recorded a few times. The V call is TRBV20-1, the J call TRBJ2-7; D is unresolved. The CDR3 totals 14 residues. Germline CDR1 is DFQATT and CDR2 is SNEGSKA (reference sequence). V was shortened by 1 base and J by 1 base, with 11 bases between the two germline ends. CDR3 nucleotides: TGCAGTGCTAGAGTCCCCGACTGGTCCTACGAGCAGTACTTC. As protein: CSARVPDWSYEQYF.

J is TRBJ2-1 and V is TRBV7-9; 7 bases fit TRBD1. Germline CDR1 SEHNR, CDR2 FQNEAQ (reference sequence). The CDR3 is 15 residues long. V shed 1 base and J 5 bases; nucleotides not matched to a gene: 5. CDR3 protein: CASSLGTGVDNEQFF. CDR3 sequence (DNA): TGTGCCAGCAGCTTAGGGACAGGTGTGGACAATGAGCAGTTCTTC.

The sample holds a few counts of this clonotype. The V and J genes are TRBV20-1 and TRBJ1-6; tentatively, D is TRBD1 (5 bases). In germline, CDR1 is DFQATT, CDR2 SNEGSKA (reference sequence). V gave up 3 bases and J gave up 6 bases, with 18 bases separating them. CDR3 size: 16 residues. The CDR3 DNA follows: TGCAGTGCTAGCAGGCAGGGCAGCGGCCCTAATTCACCCCTCCACTTT. The encoded protein is CSASRQGSGPNSPLHF.

The chain employs TRBV7-9 and TRBJ1-1, with 7 bases lining up with TRBD1. V gave up 7 bases and J gave up 1 base; unmatched junction bases: 3. CDR1 is SEHNR and CDR2 is FQNEAQ in the germline V gene (reference sequence). The CDR3 totals 13 residues. This CDR3 is CASTGTANTEAFF. Here the CDR3 DNA reads TGTGCCAGCACCGGGACAGCGAACACTGAAGCTTTCTTT.

This clonotype was detected ten times or more. V usage is TRBV24-1 and J usage is TRBJ2-1; TRBD2 matches 12 bases. V lost 6 bases, J lost 2 bases, and 4 bases stayed unmatched. Germline loops: CDR1 KGHDR, CDR2 SFDVKD. The CDR3 consists of 16 residues. DNA for the CDR3: TGTGCCACCAGTCCTAGGACTAGCGGGACCTACAATGAGCAGTTCTTC. This encodes CATSPRTSGTYNEQFF.

The chain employs TRBV27 and TRBJ2-2, with D maybe TRBD1 (5 bases). Germline V gene data show CDR1 as MNHEY and CDR2 as SMNVEV (reference sequence). V lost 5 bases and J lost 4, with 20 bases in between. This CDR3 has 17 residues. CDR3 DNA: TGTGCCAGCAGTACTATGGGCGTCAGGGATGTCACCGGGGAGCTGTTTTTT. Amino acid sequence: CASSTMGVRDVTGELFF.

This clonotype was counted between two and nine times. This chain links TRBV4-3 with TRBJ2-1; the match to TRBD2 covers 8 bases. The CDR3 extends over 16 amino acids. CDR1 LGHNA and CDR2 YSLEER come from the germline V gene. J lost 4 bases, V lost 0 bases, and 5 bases had no gene match. The CDR3 coding sequence is TGCGCCAGCAGCCAAGATCAGGCTAGCGGGTACAATGAGCAGTTCTTC. It is translated as CASSQDQASGYNEQFF.

The chain is built from TRBV9 and TRBJ2-7; 7 nucleotides line up with TRBD2. The J segment lost 4 bases and the V segment lost 4 bases, leaving 8 bases of the junction unmatched. Germline CDR1 reads SGDLS; CDR2 reads YYNGEE. The CDR3 has 14 amino acids. CDR3 DNA: TGTGCCAGCAGCCCCGGCGGGAGTATTTACGAGCAGTACTTC. Translation gives CASSPGGSIYEQYF.

This clonotype has more than one count but fewer than ten. The rearrangement links TRBV7-9 to TRBJ2-5; D gene ambiguous. CDR1 and CDR2 (germline): SEHNR, FQNEAQ (reference sequence). The CDR3 length is 12 residues. V lost 5 bases and J 7 bases, leaving 11 bases between the germline ends. The CDR3 loop reads CASSGVLGTQYF. For the CDR3, the DNA is TGTGCCAGCAGCGGGGTTTTGGGGACCCAGTACTTC.

This clonotype was observed a few times. Sequence at one end of the junction differs from germline and may be a read error. The V and J genes are TRBV15 and TRBJ2-6; D is undetermined. This CDR3 is 17 amino acids long. Germline lookup yields CDR1 LNHNV and CDR2 YYDKDF (reference sequence). The CDR3 DNA follows: TGTGCCACCAGCAGAGATGGTTTAGGGTCTGGTGCCAACGTCCTGACTTTC. This sequence encodes CATSRDGLGSGANVLTF.

A few counts support this clonotype. The rearrangement uses TRBV29-1 and TRBJ2-3; no reliable D call. Trimming took 3 bases from V and 5 from J, leaving 9 bases between them. Germline V gene lookup returns CDR1 SQVTM and CDR2 ANQGSEA. This CDR3 is 12 amino acids long. The CDR3 DNA is TGCAGCGTTGACCAGGTGGGAGATACGCAGTATTTT. Protein: CSVDQVGDTQYF.

V gene TRBV4-3 combines with J gene TRBJ2-3, with 9 positions matching TRBD2. The trim removed 5 bases at V and 4 bases at J, leaving 10 bases unmatched. The CDR3 loop spans 16 amino acids. Germline V CDR1 and CDR2: LGHNA, YSLEER. The DNA for the CDR3 is TGCGCCAGCAGCTCCGGGGTAGCGGGAGTGCCAGATACGCAGTATTTT. It is translated as CASSSGVAGVPDTQYF.

V gene TRBV28 combines with J gene TRBJ1-5; D gene unclear. The germline gives CDR1 MDHEN, CDR2 SYDVKM. Between the trimmed V and J ends, which lost 8 bases and 1 base, there was a span of 6 bases. The CDR3 covers 12 residues. The CDR3, as DNA: TGTGCCAGCGATCCGAGCAATCAGCCCCAGCATTTT. Residues: CASDPSNQPQHF.

This clonotype was counted a few times. The chain employs TRBV7-2 and TRBJ2-5; no clear D gene. With 4 bases removed from V and 3 bases from J, the gap between germline ends came to 15 bases. CDR1 SGHTA and CDR2 FQGNSA come from the germline V gene. CDR3 length: 15 amino acids. The CDR3 DNA follows: TGTGCCAGCAGCTCCGTTCTTGGCGGTGAAGAGACCCAGTACTTC. Amino acid sequence: CASSSVLGGEETQYF.

This clonotype was detected ten times or more. The chain carries TRBV6-2 or TRBV6-3 and TRBJ2-2; D is uncertain. Germline assignment: CDR1 MNHEY and CDR2 SVGEGT. This CDR3 comprises 13 residues. The V end lost 2 bases, the J end lost 6 bases, and 7 bases lay between the germline ends. The CDR3 reads CASSYDEAGELFF. CDR3 sequence (DNA): TGTGCCAGCAGTTACGACGAGGCCGGGGAGCTGTTTTTT.

This clonotype was seen at least ten times. The V and J genes are TRBV7-6 and TRBJ2-7; no reliable D call. V lost 1 base and J lost 2, with 12 bases in between. The CDR3 runs to 15 residues. The germline V gene has CDR1 SGHVS and CDR2 FNYEAQ. This CDR3 reads CASSLDGSSPYEQYF. For the CDR3, the DNA is TGTGCCAGCAGCTTAGACGGTAGCTCGCCCTACGAGCAGTACTTC. Together with reference TRBV7-6 and TRBJ2-7, the CDR3 gives the full variable domain: GAGVSQSPRYKVTKRGQDVALRCDPISGHVSLYWYRQALGQGPEFLTYFNYEAQQDKSGLPNDRFSAERPEGSISTLTIQRTEQRDSAMYRCASSLDGSSPYEQYFGPGTRLTVT.